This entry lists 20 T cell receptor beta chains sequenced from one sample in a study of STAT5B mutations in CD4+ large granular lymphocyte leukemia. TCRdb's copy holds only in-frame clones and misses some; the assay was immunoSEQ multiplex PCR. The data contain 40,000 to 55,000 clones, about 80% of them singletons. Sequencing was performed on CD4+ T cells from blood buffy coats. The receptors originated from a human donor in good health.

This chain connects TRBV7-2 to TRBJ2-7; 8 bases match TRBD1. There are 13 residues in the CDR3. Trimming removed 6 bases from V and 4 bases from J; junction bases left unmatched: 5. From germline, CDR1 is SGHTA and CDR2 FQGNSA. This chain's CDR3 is CASSRTGLYEQYF. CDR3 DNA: TGTGCCAGCAGTCGGACAGGGTTGTACGAGCAGTACTTC.

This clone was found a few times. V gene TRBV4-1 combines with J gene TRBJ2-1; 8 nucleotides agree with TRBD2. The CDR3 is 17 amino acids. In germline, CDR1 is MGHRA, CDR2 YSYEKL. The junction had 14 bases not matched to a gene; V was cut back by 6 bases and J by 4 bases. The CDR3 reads CASRPIRGGEKYNEQFF. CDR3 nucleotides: TGCGCCAGCAGACCGATTCGGGGGGGCGAGAAATACAATGAGCAGTTCTTC.

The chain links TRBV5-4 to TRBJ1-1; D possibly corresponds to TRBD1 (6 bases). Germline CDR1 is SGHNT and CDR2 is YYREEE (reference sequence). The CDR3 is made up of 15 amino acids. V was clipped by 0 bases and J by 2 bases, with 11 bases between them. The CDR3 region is CASSLGIRGNTEAFF. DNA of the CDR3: TGTGCCAGCAGCTTGGGGATCAGGGGTAACACTGAAGCTTTCTTT. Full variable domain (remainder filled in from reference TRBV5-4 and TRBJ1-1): ETGVTQSPTHLIKTRGQQVTLRCSSQSGHNTVSWYQQALGQGPQFIFQYYREEENGRGNFPPRFSGLQFPNYSSELNVNALELDDSALYLCASSLGIRGNTEAFFGQGTRLTVV.

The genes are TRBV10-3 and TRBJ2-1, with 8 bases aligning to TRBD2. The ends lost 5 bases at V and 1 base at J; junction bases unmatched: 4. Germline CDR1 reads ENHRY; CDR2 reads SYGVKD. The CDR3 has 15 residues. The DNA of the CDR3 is TGTGCCATCAGTCCGAGCGGGAGTTCCTACAATGAGCAGTTCTTC. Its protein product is CAISPSGSSYNEQFF.

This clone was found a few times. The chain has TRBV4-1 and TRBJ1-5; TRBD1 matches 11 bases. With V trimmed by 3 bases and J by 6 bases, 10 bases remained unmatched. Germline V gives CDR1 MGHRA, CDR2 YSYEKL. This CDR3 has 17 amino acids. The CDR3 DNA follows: TGCGCCAGCAGCCATCCTCTCGGACAGGGGGCAAGTCAGCCCCAGCATTTT. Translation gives CASSHPLGQGASQPQHF.

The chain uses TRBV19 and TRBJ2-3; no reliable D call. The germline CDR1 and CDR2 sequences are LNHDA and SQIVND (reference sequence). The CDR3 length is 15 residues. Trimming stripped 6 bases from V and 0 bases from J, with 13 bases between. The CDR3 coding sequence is TGTGCCAGTAGAGGTGGGCGTTATAGCACAGATACGCAGTATTTT. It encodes CASRGGRYSTDTQYF.

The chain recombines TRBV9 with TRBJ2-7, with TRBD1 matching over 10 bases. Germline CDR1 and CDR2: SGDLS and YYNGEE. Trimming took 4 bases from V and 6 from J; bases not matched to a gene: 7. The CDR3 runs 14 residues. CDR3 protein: CASSNRDRGGEQYF. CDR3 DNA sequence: TGTGCCAGCAGCAATCGGGACAGGGGCGGCGAGCAGTACTTC.

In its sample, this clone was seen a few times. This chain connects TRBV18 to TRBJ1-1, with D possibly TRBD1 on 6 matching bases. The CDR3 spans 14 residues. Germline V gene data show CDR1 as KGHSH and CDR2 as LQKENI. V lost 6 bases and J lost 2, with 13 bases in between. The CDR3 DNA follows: TGTGCCAGCTCGCGGGAGGGGGTCAACACTGAAGCTTTCTTT. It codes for CASSREGVNTEAFF.

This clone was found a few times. The chain's CDR3 is CASSLVPQVGSYNSPLHF. DNA of the CDR3: TGTGCCAGCAGCTTAGTGCCACAGGTTGGATCCTATAATTCACCCCTCCACTTT. The chain carries TRBV11-2 and TRBJ1-6; tentative D call: TRBD1 (5 bases). Trimming removed 1 base from V and 1 base from J, with 14 bases in between. The CDR3 spans 18 residues. CDR1 and CDR2 (germline): SGHAT, FQNNGV.

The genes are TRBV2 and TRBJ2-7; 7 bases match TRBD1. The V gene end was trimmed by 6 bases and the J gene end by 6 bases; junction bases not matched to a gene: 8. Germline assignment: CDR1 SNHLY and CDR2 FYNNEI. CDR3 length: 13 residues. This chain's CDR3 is CASSQDRVTEQYF. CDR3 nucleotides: TGTGCCAGCAGCCAAGACAGGGTAACCGAGCAGTACTTC. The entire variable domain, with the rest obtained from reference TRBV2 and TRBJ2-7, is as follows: EPEVTQTPSHQVTQMGQEVILRCVPISNHLYFYWYRQILGQKVEFLVSFYNNEISEKSEIFDDQFSVERPDGSNFTLKIRSTKLEDSAMYFCASSQDRVTEQYFGPGTRLTVT.

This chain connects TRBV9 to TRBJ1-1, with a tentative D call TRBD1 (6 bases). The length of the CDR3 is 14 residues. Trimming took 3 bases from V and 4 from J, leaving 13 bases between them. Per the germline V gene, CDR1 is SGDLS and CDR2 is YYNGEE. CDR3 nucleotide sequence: TGTGCCAGCAGCGGGGGCAGGGGTCCCACTGAAGCTTTCTTT. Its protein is CASSGGRGPTEAFF.

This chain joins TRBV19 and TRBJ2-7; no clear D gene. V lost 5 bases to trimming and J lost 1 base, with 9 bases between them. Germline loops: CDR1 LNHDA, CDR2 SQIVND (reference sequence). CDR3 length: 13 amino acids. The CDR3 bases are TGTGCCAGTAGTCCTCGGGCTTCCTACGAGCAGTACTTC. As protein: CASSPRASYEQYF.

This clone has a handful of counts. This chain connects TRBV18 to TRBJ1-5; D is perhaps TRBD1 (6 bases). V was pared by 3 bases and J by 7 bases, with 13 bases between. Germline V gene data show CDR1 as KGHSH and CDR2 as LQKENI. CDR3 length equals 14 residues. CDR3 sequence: CASSPLAGEQPQHF. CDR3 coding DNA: TGTGCCAGCTCACCTCTCGCAGGGGAGCAGCCCCAGCATTTT.

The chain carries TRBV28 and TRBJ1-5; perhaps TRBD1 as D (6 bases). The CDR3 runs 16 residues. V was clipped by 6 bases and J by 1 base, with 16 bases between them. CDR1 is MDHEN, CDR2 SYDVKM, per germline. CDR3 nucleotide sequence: TGTGCCAGCAGGCGCCCAGGACAGTTCAGCAATCAGCCCCAGCATTTT. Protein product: CASRRPGQFSNQPQHF.

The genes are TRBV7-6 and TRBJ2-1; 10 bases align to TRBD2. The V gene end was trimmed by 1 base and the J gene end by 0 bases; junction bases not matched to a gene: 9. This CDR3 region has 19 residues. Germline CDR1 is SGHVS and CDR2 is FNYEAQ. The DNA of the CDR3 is TGTGCCAGCAGCTTAGTCGTGCTAGCGGGGGCCAGCTCCTACAATGAGCAGTTCTTC. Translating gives CASSLVVLAGASSYNEQFF. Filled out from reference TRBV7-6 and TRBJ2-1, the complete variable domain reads GAGVSQSPRYKVTKRGQDVALRCDPISGHVSLYWYRQALGQGPEFLTYFNYEAQQDKSGLPNDRFSAERPEGSISTLTIQRTEQRDSAMYRCASSLVVLAGASSYNEQFFGPGTRLTVL.

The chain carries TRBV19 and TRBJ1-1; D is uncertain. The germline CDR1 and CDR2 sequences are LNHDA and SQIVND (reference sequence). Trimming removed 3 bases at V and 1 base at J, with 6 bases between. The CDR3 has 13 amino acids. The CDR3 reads CASSMGGNTEAFF. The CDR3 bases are TGTGCCAGTAGTATGGGAGGGAACACTGAAGCTTTCTTT.

The CDR3 is CASSYVAGGSYEQYF. CDR3 DNA: TGCGCCAGCAGCTACGTAGCGGGAGGGTCGTACGAGCAGTACTTC. The genes are TRBV5-1 and TRBJ2-7; 11 positions agree with TRBD2. The trim removed 3 bases at V and 4 bases at J, leaving 6 bases unmatched. This CDR3 contains 15 residues. CDR1 and CDR2 from the germline V gene are SGHRS and YFSETQ.

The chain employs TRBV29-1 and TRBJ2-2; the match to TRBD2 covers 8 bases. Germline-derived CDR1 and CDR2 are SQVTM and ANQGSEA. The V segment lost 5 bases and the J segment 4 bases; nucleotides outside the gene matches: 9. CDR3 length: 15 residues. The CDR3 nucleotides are TGCAGCGTTTCCGTAGCGGGGACCCCCACCGGGGAGCTGTTTTTT. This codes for CSVSVAGTPTGELFF.

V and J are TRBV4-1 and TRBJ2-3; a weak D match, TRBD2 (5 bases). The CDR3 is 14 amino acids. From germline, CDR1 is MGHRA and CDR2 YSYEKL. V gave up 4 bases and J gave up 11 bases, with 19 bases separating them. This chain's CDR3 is CASSPIMTGRGQYF. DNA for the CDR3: TGCGCCAGCAGCCCCATTATGACGGGGAGAGGGCAGTATTTT.

The CDR3 reads CASTKGTGDQPQHF. CDR3 nucleotides: TGTGCCAGCACTAAGGGGACAGGGGATCAGCCCCAGCATTTT. This chain links TRBV9 with TRBJ1-5; 10 bases line up with TRBD1. Unmatched junction bases numbered 5, after V lost 6 bases and J lost 5 bases. The CDR3 loop spans 14 amino acids. CDR1 and CDR2 (germline): SGDLS, YYNGEE.